This T cell receptor (beta chain) was obtained from a study of T cell repertoires in cytomegalovirus infection. The germline V and J ends were trimmed by 5 bases and 3 bases, with 20 bases remaining between them. The CDR3 has 16 amino acids. The germline gives CDR1 MNHNS, CDR2 SASEGT. TCRdb reprocessed the reads via MiXCR and lists one record per CDR3 protein. This table has under 850,000 distinct CDR3 sequences, less than 40% appearing once. This chain uses TRBV6-1 with TRBJ2-7; D is unclear. Sequencing was done on a sample of PBMCs. The source of this sequence is a human donor in good health (CMV status not recorded). Some clones in this sample may be carry-over from other donors' samples. CDR3 protein: CASSSLQWGTLYEQYF. DNA for the CDR3: TGTGCCAGCAGTTCGCTTCAGTGGGGAACCCTCTACGAGCAGTACTTC.